This entry lists 24 T cell receptor beta chains sequenced from one sample in a study of Ad26.COV2.S vaccination and SARS-CoV-2 variants. Sequencing was performed with immunoSEQ multiplex PCR; in TCRdb, only in-frame clones are kept and a portion is missing. The table has hundreds of thousands of clones, around 87% seen once; the top ten hold around 3.5%. Treatment defined: around 19 received Ad26.COV2.S at low or high dose, single or two shots; five or six received placebo; per-sample allocation not given. Sampling was done on day 63 after the first vaccine or placebo injection. Material: peripheral blood, obtained in a trial of Ad26.COV2.S vaccine versus placebo. These receptors all stem from a person between 18 and 65 years old who received the Ad26.COV2.S COVID-19 vaccine or a placebo.

This chain uses TRBV18 with TRBJ1-5; D gene unclear. Germline V gives CDR1 KGHSH, CDR2 LQKENI. The CDR3 loop spans 13 amino acids. The V end lost 2 bases, the J end lost 6 bases, and 8 bases lay between the germline ends. For the CDR3, the DNA is TGTGCCAGCTCACCAGTGAGGTCTCAGCCCCAGCATTTT. As protein: CASSPVRSQPQHF.

The chain recombines TRBV5-1 with TRBJ2-3; 7 nucleotides agree with TRBD2. Trimming removed 4 bases from V and 1 base from J; junction bases left unmatched: 6. The CDR3 runs to 15 residues. Germline V gene sequence: CDR1 SGHRS, CDR2 YFSETQ. For the CDR3, the DNA is TGCGCCAGCAGCCCTAGCGGATCCGGCACAGATACGCAGTATTTT. Protein product: CASSPSGSGTDTQYF.

This clone has just a few counts. The V call is TRBV6-5, the J call TRBJ2-7, with unresolved D. Germline loops: CDR1 MNHEY, CDR2 SVGAGI. The V and J ends lost 2 bases and 4 bases respectively, with 3 bases between them. CDR3 length: 11 amino acids. For the CDR3, the DNA is TGTGCCAGCAGTTACGCGTACGAGCAGTACTTC. It specifies CASSYAYEQYF.

This clone was counted once. The chain links TRBV6-2 or TRBV6-3 to TRBJ2-7; TRBD2 agrees at 7 bases. V shed 0 bases, J shed 5 bases, and the junction held 10 bases outside the gene matches. This CDR3 spans 16 amino acids. Germline V gives CDR1 MNHEY, CDR2 SVGEGT. For the CDR3, the DNA is TGTGCCAGCAGTTACTCGGAGGCGGCGGGAGCCCACGAGCAGTACTTC. This codes for CASSYSEAAGAHEQYF.

The CDR3 loop reads CASSTPTSGGQNTGELFF. CDR3 DNA: TGTGCCAGCAGCACCCCGACTAGCGGGGGACAGAACACCGGGGAGCTGTTTTTT. The chain couples TRBV21-1 to TRBJ2-2; the table's D call, TRBD2, was not checked against the DNA. TRBV21-1 is a recognized pseudogene. The CDR3 loop spans 18 amino acids.

This chain links TRBV18 with TRBJ1-4; unclear D gene. The CDR3 is 15 residues long. With 0 bases removed from V and 6 bases from J, the gap between germline ends came to 11 bases. Germline CDR1 is KGHSH and CDR2 is LQKENI. CDR3: CASSPPSDPDEKLFF. CDR3 in DNA: TGTGCCAGCTCACCACCGAGCGACCCAGATGAAAAACTGTTTTTT.

This chain joins TRBV5-6 and TRBJ2-3, with 10 bases matching TRBD1. The CDR3 spans 17 residues. Germline CDR1 SGHDT, CDR2 YYEEEE. Germline trimming cut 4 bases from V and 1 base from J; bases unmatched to any gene: 9. The CDR3 region is CASSPRTGGTRTDTQYF. DNA for the CDR3: TGTGCCAGCAGCCCTCGGACAGGGGGTACCCGCACAGATACGCAGTATTTT.

The J gene is TRBJ2-1, the V gene TRBV5-6; 8 bases are shared with TRBD2. The ends lost 4 bases at V and 0 bases at J; junction bases unmatched: 3. In germline, CDR1 is SGHDT, CDR2 YYEEEE. The CDR3 sequence is 15 residues long. CDR3 sequence reads: CASSPTSASYNEQFF. In DNA, the CDR3 is TGTGCCAGCAGCCCGACTAGCGCCTCCTACAATGAGCAGTTCTTC.

The chain employs TRBV19 and TRBJ2-4; D not resolved. The CDR3 is made up of 16 amino acids. Trimming left V 7 bases short and J 6 bases short, with 22 bases between. The germline CDR1 and CDR2 sequences are LNHDA and SQIVND (reference sequence). The CDR3 loop reads CASTPGSMPYGNIQYF. DNA of the CDR3: TGTGCCAGTACTCCTGGGTCCATGCCCTATGGAAACATTCAGTACTTC.

This chain uses TRBV7-2 with TRBJ2-2; D possibly corresponds to TRBD1 (6 bases). The CDR3 is made up of 16 amino acids. The germline gives CDR1 SGHTA, CDR2 FQGNSA. Trimming shortened V by 1 base and J by 2 bases, and 11 bases separated the two germline ends. The CDR3 is CASSLVWDINTGELFF. In DNA, the CDR3 is TGTGCCAGCAGCTTAGTTTGGGACATCAACACCGGGGAGCTGTTTTTT.

This clone has a single count. This chain links TRBV9 with TRBJ2-2; TRBD1 is a possible D gene (6 bases). The germline gives CDR1 SGDLS, CDR2 YYNGEE. The CDR3 spans 13 residues. V lost 4 bases to trimming and J lost 6 bases, with 10 bases between them. The DNA of the CDR3 is TGTGCCAGCAGCCCCGAGGGGGCCGGGGAGCTGTTTTTT. Protein product: CASSPEGAGELFF.

The V call is TRBV18, the J call TRBJ2-3; no firm D call. V lost 2 bases and J lost 1, with 7 bases in between. Germline V gives CDR1 KGHSH, CDR2 LQKENI. The CDR3 length is 14 residues. CDR3 in DNA: TGTGCCAGCTCACCAGTCGACGGCACAGATACGCAGTATTTT. Amino acids: CASSPVDGTDTQYF.

In DNA, the CDR3 is TGTGCCAGCAGTTACTCGGGGACAGGGGCTAGTGAAAAACTGTTTTTT. Translating it yields CASSYSGTGASEKLFF. The chain links TRBV6-5 to TRBJ1-4; TRBD1 agrees at 10 bases. The length of the CDR3 is 16 residues. V trimming: 0 bases; J trimming: 7 bases; junction bases outside the gene matches: 5. CDR1 and CDR2 (germline): MNHEY, SVGAGI.

The J gene is TRBJ1-5, the V gene TRBV6-1; no reliable D call. The CDR3 contains 15 residues. V was pared by 2 bases and J by 6 bases, with 14 bases between. CDR1 is MNHNS, CDR2 SASEGT, per germline. The CDR3, as DNA: TGTGCCAGCAGTGAATTCGGGCAGTCCGCTCAGCCCCAGCATTTT. As protein: CASSEFGQSAQPQHF.

This chain links TRBV19 with TRBJ2-2, with D hard to call. The germline gives CDR1 LNHDA, CDR2 SQIVND (reference sequence). The CDR3 spans 15 residues. V dropped 5 bases and J dropped 2 bases, with 12 bases sitting between them. CDR3 sequence: CASSVRSTNTGELFF. The CDR3 region has the DNA TGTGCCAGTAGTGTCCGGAGCACCAACACCGGGGAGCTGTTTTTT.

This chain links TRBV3-1 (or the pseudogene TRBV3-2) with TRBJ1-3; perhaps TRBD1 as D (5 bases). Trimming removed 3 bases from V and 3 bases from J, with 12 bases in between. The CDR3 extends over 15 amino acids. Germline CDR1 is LGHDT and CDR2 is YNNKEL (reference sequence). Written as DNA, the CDR3 is TGTGCCAGCAGCCACGGCGGGGGGTATGGAAACACCATATATTTT. Translating gives CASSHGGGYGNTIYF.

V gene TRBV29-1 combines with J gene TRBJ2-1, with D perhaps matching TRBD1 (5 bases). This CDR3 is built from 13 residues. The germline V gene encodes CDR1 SQVTM and CDR2 ANQGSEA. Trimming shortened V by 8 bases and J by 7 bases, and 18 bases separated the two germline ends. The CDR3 loop reads CSFSGPRVNEQFF. The CDR3 nucleotides are TGCAGCTTCTCCGGGCCCAGGGTGAATGAGCAGTTCTTC.

Written as DNA, the CDR3 is TGCGCCAGCAGCACGGAACTAGGGGGCGCGGACTATGGCTACACCTTC. Encoded protein: CASSTELGGADYGYTF. The chain has TRBV4-3 and TRBJ1-2; 7 bases fit TRBD1. The junction had 12 bases not matched to a gene; V was cut back by 5 bases and J by 3 bases. This CDR3 has 16 residues. Germline lookup yields CDR1 LGHNA and CDR2 YSLEER.

The chain couples TRBV6-6 to TRBJ2-1, with 9 bases aligning to TRBD2. Germline V lookup: CDR1 MNHNY, CDR2 SVGAGI (reference sequence). V was pared by 8 bases and J by 4 bases, with 6 bases of the junction left unmatched. CDR3 length equals 14 residues. The CDR3 DNA follows: TGTGCCAGCCGACTAGCGGAGTTATACAATGAGCAGTTCTTC. It yields the protein CASRLAELYNEQFF.

V and J are TRBV23-1 and TRBJ1-2, with D possibly matching TRBD1 (6 bases). TRBV23-1 is an open reading frame, and its role is uncertain. Deletions cut 0 bases from V and 0 bases from J, with 14 bases between. The CDR3 has 17 amino acids. The CDR3 sequence: CASSQSLQGLANYGYTF. CDR3 sequence (DNA): TGCGCCAGCAGTCAATCCTTACAGGGCCTAGCTAACTATGGCTACACCTTC.

V usage is TRBV4-2 and J usage is TRBJ1-4; tentative D call: TRBD1 (5 bases). The CDR3 is 17 residues long. Between the trimmed V and J ends, which lost 0 bases and 3 bases, there was a span of 14 bases. Germline V gives CDR1 LGHNA, CDR2 YNFKEQ. The CDR3 reads CASSQEIGQGANEKLFF. CDR3 DNA sequence: TGTGCCAGCAGCCAAGAAATAGGGCAGGGCGCTAATGAAAAACTGTTTTTT.

This clone has more than one count but fewer than ten. The chain has TRBV12-5 and TRBJ2-7; 11 bases map to TRBD2. Germline V gives CDR1 LGHNT, CDR2 FRNRAP. V lost 6 bases to trimming and J lost 6 bases; unmatched junction nucleotides: 22. This CDR3 is built from 19 residues. CDR3 sequence reads: CASGRSGLAGGGGLGEQYF. The CDR3 coding sequence is TGTGCTAGTGGCCGCTCGGGGCTAGCGGGAGGAGGGGGGCTTGGCGAGCAGTACTTC.

The gene calls are TRBV3-1 (or the pseudogene TRBV3-2) and TRBJ1-1; no firm D call. Trimming stripped 0 bases from V and 3 bases from J, with 14 bases between. The CDR3 runs 16 residues. Germline-derived CDR1 and CDR2 are LGHDT and YNNKEL (reference sequence). The CDR3 nucleotides read TGTGCCAGCAGCCAAGATTTGTCCCCCATAGACACTGAAGCTTTCTTT. This sequence encodes CASSQDLSPIDTEAFF.

V is TRBV28 and J is TRBJ1-2, with TRBD1 matching 8 bases. In germline, CDR1 is MDHEN, CDR2 SYDVKM. The CDR3 extends over 14 amino acids. V lost 5 bases, J lost 2 bases, and 4 bases stayed unmatched. CDR3 amino acids: CASSPWDRNYGYTF. DNA of the CDR3: TGTGCCAGCAGTCCCTGGGACAGGAACTATGGCTACACCTTC.